The clone carrying this T cell receptor (beta chain) appeared many times. Antigen: not known. This sample is part of a study of human T cells and chemical hapten exposure. Unique molecular identifiers were attached to individual cDNA molecules within the library. Per the authors' pipeline: Samples had a median of around 96,000 TCRs, ranging roughly 23,224 to 690,600. MiXCR, applied by TCRdb to the RACE reads, yields one record per CDR3 protein. The V and J calls and clone size come from TCRdb's table, not from the authors' own analysis. This table holds under 95,000 distinct CDR3 sequences, 7.5% to 9.5% found once. General study points: The count of PT1 expanded TCRs correlated positively with patch test score.

Germline CDR1 and CDR2: MNHEY and SVGAGI. The CDR3 spans 16 residues. The V and J ends lost 4 bases and 1 base, in that order; junction bases with no gene match: 8. Time point denoted: pre-sensitization, week 0. Treatment given: therapeutic diphenylcyclopropenone sensitization with weekly scalp DPC. Alopecia patients between 18 and 70 years old and suitable for DPC were used as donors. The V gene is TRBV6-5, the J gene TRBJ1-2; 8 nucleotides align to TRBD1. The receptor was isolated from a man aged 40-55 years with alopecia areata. Some clones in this sample may be carry-over from other donors' samples. The specimen was whole blood, collected in connection with sensitization to the hapten diphenylcyclopropenone (DPC). The CDR3 DNA follows: TGTGCCAGCAGTTTAGGACAGGGAAGGTATAACTATGGCTACACCTTC. Translating gives CASSLGQGRYNYGYTF.